These 2 T cell receptor beta chains were sequenced from one sample in a study of cytotoxic CD8 clonotypes in ibrutinib-treated CLL. Sequencing used immunoSEQ multiplex PCR; TCRdb keeps in-frame clones, though not all of them. The sample shows roughly 330,000 clones, roughly two thirds of them seen only once. The sequencing used PBMCs, collected after 36 months of ibrutinib treatment. These receptors all stem from a human donor with chronic lymphocytic leukemia.

The V gene is TRBV29-1, the J gene TRBJ1-2, with a tentative D call TRBD1 (6 bases). Trimming removed 7 bases at V and 2 bases at J, with 17 bases between. Germline assignment: CDR1 SQVTM and CDR2 ANQGSEA. This CDR3 is built from 14 residues. Written as DNA, the CDR3 is TGCAGCGCCACGAAGGGGGAAGCGAACTATGGCTACACCTTC. Translation gives CSATKGEANYGYTF. The full variable domain, in which reference TRBV29-1 and TRBJ1-2 provide the parts outside the CDR3, is SAVISQKPSRDICQRGTSLTIQCQVDSQVTMMFWYRQQPGQSLTLIATANQGSEATYESGFVIDKFPISRPNLTFSTLTVSNMSPEDSSIYLCSATKGEANYGYTFGSGTRLTVV.

V gene TRBV11-2 combines with J gene TRBJ1-2, with D uncertain. Germline V gives CDR1 SGHAT, CDR2 FQNNGV. Deletions cut 0 bases from V and 2 bases from J, with 4 bases between. This CDR3 comprises 13 residues. This chain's CDR3 is CASSLEPNYGYTF. In nucleotides, the CDR3 is TGTGCCAGCAGCTTAGAACCGAACTATGGCTACACCTTC.